These 10 T cell receptor beta chains came from one sample sequenced in a study of blood T cells in healthy people across ages. The authors ran a second PCR of about 7 to 11 cycles using a sample-barcoded 5' primer and a J-beta primer mix. From the 5' RACE reads, TCRdb called clonotypes with MiXCR, one entry per CDR3 protein. The sample lists 650,000 to 700,000 distinct CDR3 sequences, around 52% occurring once. The sample consisted of blood. The receptor source for this set is a woman of 80 years or more in good health.

This clonotype was seen only a few times. V is TRBV6-5 and J is TRBJ1-1; D unresolved. This CDR3 is 13 amino acids long. V dropped 6 bases and J dropped 1 base, with 9 bases sitting between them. CDR1 and CDR2 from the germline V gene are MNHEY and SVGAGI. For the CDR3, the DNA is TGTGCCAGCAGACCGTACCAGAACACTGAAGCTTTCTTT. Translation gives CASRPYQNTEAFF.

V is TRBV5-1 and J is TRBJ2-1; 12 nucleotides align to TRBD2. The tail of the sequence fits TRBJ2-7 better, so the J call may be wrong. Germline CDR1 reads SGHRS; CDR2 reads YFSETQ. This CDR3 is 19 amino acids long. CDR3 nucleotides: TGCGCCAGCAGCTTGGGGTCTAGCGGGAGGGCCAGCTCCTACAATGAGCAGTACTTC. This gives the protein CASSLGSSGRASSYNEQYF.

Points on this clonotype: A read error may produce the germline difference seen at one junction end. V is TRBV28 and J is TRBJ2-2; tentative D call: TRBD2 (5 bases). This CDR3 is built from 12 residues. CDR1 is MDHEN, CDR2 SYDVKM, per germline. For the CDR3, the DNA is TGTGTCAGCGGCCTAGGCGGGGGGGAGCTGTTTTTT. This translates into CVSGLGGGELFF.

The chain links TRBV9 to TRBJ2-7; 10 bases map to TRBD2. The germline CDR1 and CDR2 sequences are SGDLS and YYNGEE. V lost 0 bases to trimming and J lost 7 bases; unmatched junction nucleotides: 7. The CDR3 sequence is 15 residues long. This CDR3 reads CASSVASGGVTEQYF. For the CDR3, the DNA is TGTGCCAGCAGCGTAGCTAGCGGGGGAGTCACTGAGCAGTACTTC.

This clonotype has more than one count but fewer than ten. CDR3 region: CSARDLASGSANEQFF. For the CDR3, the DNA is TGCAGTGCTAGAGATTTGGCGAGCGGGAGTGCGAATGAGCAGTTCTTC. This chain links TRBV20-1 with TRBJ2-1, with 8 bases matching TRBD2. Germline CDR1 reads DFQATT; CDR2 reads SNEGSKA (reference sequence). The CDR3 is made up of 16 amino acids. The J segment lost 7 bases and the V segment lost 0 bases, leaving 11 bases of the junction unmatched.

This clonotype has at least ten counts. The chain carries TRBV18 and TRBJ2-5; 7 bases match TRBD1. The CDR3 runs to 13 residues. The V and J ends lost 4 bases and 3 bases, in that order; junction bases with no gene match: 2. Germline assignment: CDR1 KGHSH and CDR2 LQKENI. The CDR3 protein is CASSRGQEETQYF. DNA for the CDR3: TGTGCCAGCTCACGCGGACAGGAAGAGACCCAGTACTTC.

This clonotype was seen repeatedly, ten times or more. CDR3 nucleotide sequence: TGTGCCAGCAGCTTAGCGGGTATCGGGACTAGTCACCGTGCAAATGAGCAGTTCTTC. This translates into CASSLAGIGTSHRANEQFF. The chain carries TRBV7-2 and TRBJ2-1, with 8 bases that match TRBD2. CDR3 size: 19 residues. In germline, CDR1 is SGHTA, CDR2 FQGNSA. V gave up 0 bases and J gave up 7 bases; unmatched junction bases: 17. The full variable domain, rest sourced from reference TRBV7-2 and TRBJ2-1, is GAGVSQSPSNKVTEKGKDVELRCDPISGHTALYWYRQSLGQGLEFLIYFQGNSAPDKSGLPSDRFSAERTGGSVSTLTIQRTQQEDSAVYLCASSLAGIGTSHRANEQFFGPGTRLTVL.

This clonotype was seen at least ten times. The chain combines TRBV7-9 with TRBJ2-3, with 7 bases that match TRBD1. The length of the CDR3 is 15 residues. Germline CDR1 SEHNR, CDR2 FQNEAQ (reference sequence). J lost 2 bases, V lost 5 bases, and 7 bases had no gene match. CDR3 loop: CASSLGTVLTDTQYF. Here the CDR3 DNA reads TGTGCCAGCAGCCTCGGGACAGTGCTCACAGATACGCAGTATTTT.

The chain is built from TRBV18 and TRBJ1-4; 7 bases agree with TRBD1. V shed 5 bases, J shed 6 bases, and the junction held 9 bases outside the gene matches. Germline CDR1 reads KGHSH; CDR2 reads LQKENI. The CDR3 contains 15 residues. The CDR3 loop reads CASSAIVTGDEKLFF. The CDR3 DNA reads TGTGCCAGCTCAGCGATAGTTACAGGGGATGAAAAACTGTTTTTT.

This chain links TRBV20-1 with TRBJ2-5; a possible D gene is TRBD1 (6 bases). The CDR3 runs to 14 residues. V was trimmed by 4 bases and J by 5 bases, leaving 17 bases between them. CDR1 is DFQATT and CDR2 is SNEGSKA in the germline V gene (reference sequence). CDR3 in amino acids: CSATIQGSYETQYF. CDR3 DNA sequence: TGCAGTGCTACTATCCAGGGGTCCTATGAGACCCAGTACTTC.